This entry lists 10 T cell receptor beta chains sequenced from one sample in a study of T cells in Graves' hyperthyroidism and ophthalmopathy. Amplification targeted TCR beta CDR3 regions from RNA transcripts. The HTBI primer set was used in a first-round RT-PCR of the TCR CDR3. A single record per CDR3 protein comes from TCRdb applying MiXCR to the multiplex PCR reads. The repertoire includes hundreds of thousands of distinct CDR3 sequences, about 14% of them detected once, and around 13% sits in the top ten. The sample comprised blood. Receptors originate from a man aged 18 to 29 with Graves' ophthalmopathy.

This clonotype appeared many times. The gene calls are TRBV6-1 and TRBJ1-1; D gene unclear. CDR3 length: 12 amino acids. With 5 bases removed from V and 3 bases from J, the gap between germline ends came to 7 bases. Germline V CDR1 and CDR2: MNHNS, SASEGT. CDR3 region: CASSWQDTEAFF. The CDR3 bases are TGTGCCAGCAGTTGGCAGGACACTGAAGCTTTCTTT.

The V call is TRBV6-1, the J call TRBJ1-5; 10 bases fit TRBD1. V dropped 6 bases and J dropped 8; count of bases not matched to a gene: 7. The germline CDR1 and CDR2 sequences are MNHNS and SASEGT. The CDR3 covers 14 residues. The CDR3 nucleotides read TGTGCCAGCAGCCGGACAGGGGGTTTAGAGCCCCAGCATTTT. Translation gives CASSRTGGLEPQHF.

In this sample, this clonotype turned up many times. This rearrangement joins TRBV7-6 to TRBJ2-1; TRBD2 might be the D (6 bases). Trimming pared 0 bases from V and 6 bases from J, leaving 12 bases between. CDR1 is SGHVS and CDR2 is FNYEAQ in the germline V gene. CDR3 length: 15 amino acids. The CDR3 DNA follows: TGTGCCAGCAGCTTAGCGGTCGGTAGCGGCAATGAGCAGTTCTTC. Amino acids: CASSLAVGSGNEQFF.

This clonotype was observed a handful of times. The rearrangement uses TRBV5-4 and TRBJ1-6; 10 bases line up with TRBD1. The CDR3 has 16 amino acids. Trimming at V came to 4 bases and at J to 10 bases, leaving 11 bases not matched to a gene. Per the germline V gene, CDR1 is SGHNT and CDR2 is YYREEE (reference sequence). The CDR3 sequence: CASSETGGGLYSPLHF. The CDR3 DNA sequence: TGTGCCAGCAGCGAGACAGGGGGCGGGCTCTACTCACCCCTCCACTTT.

This clonotype was observed many times. This rearrangement joins TRBV7-9 to TRBJ1-2, with a weak D call TRBD1 (5 bases). CDR1 is SEHNR, CDR2 FQNEAQ, per germline (reference sequence). V was clipped by 6 bases and J by 7 bases, with 21 bases between them. CDR3 length: 15 residues. CDR3: CASSWTRAGDGGYTF. The CDR3 region has the DNA TGTGCCAGCAGTTGGACTAGGGCGGGGGATGGTGGCTACACCTTC.

There are many counts of this clonotype. The chain links TRBV12-3 or TRBV12-4 to TRBJ2-1; 8 nucleotides align to TRBD2. CDR3 length: 16 residues. The ends lost 0 bases at V and 5 bases at J; junction bases unmatched: 6. This chain's CDR3 is CASSLAGLDFHNEQFF. CDR3 nucleotide sequence: TGTGCCAGCAGTTTAGCGGGACTAGACTTCCACAATGAGCAGTTCTTC.

CDR3 amino acids: CASSSPGQLRYGYTF. The DNA for the CDR3 is TGTGCCAGCAGTTCCCCGGGACAGCTCCGCTATGGCTACACCTTC. The chain has TRBV28 and TRBJ1-2; 7 bases match TRBD1. Germline V CDR1 and CDR2: MDHEN, SYDVKM. This CDR3 is built from 15 residues. The V segment lost 4 bases and the J segment 4 bases; nucleotides outside the gene matches: 9.

The sample holds one count of this clonotype. The CDR3 reads CSASAGGGVHEQYF. The CDR3 region has the DNA TGCAGTGCTAGCGCAGGGGGCGGTGTCCACGAGCAGTACTTC. The chain recombines TRBV20-1 with TRBJ2-7; 8 bases fit TRBD1. From germline, CDR1 is DFQATT and CDR2 SNEGSKA (reference sequence). Trimming cost V 3 bases and J 5 bases; bases outside gene matches: 9. The CDR3 length is 14 residues.

This clonotype was counted ten times or more. This chain joins TRBV7-6 and TRBJ2-1, with 7 bases aligning to TRBD2. This CDR3 has 13 residues. Trimming cost V 7 bases and J 5 bases; bases outside gene matches: 5. Germline V gene lookup returns CDR1 SGHVS and CDR2 FNYEAQ. The CDR3 loop is CASTPGGNNEQFF. DNA for the CDR3: TGTGCCAGCACCCCGGGGGGAAACAATGAGCAGTTCTTC.

This clonotype was observed many times. CDR3 DNA sequence: TGTGCCTGGAGTGTGGACAGGTCCCCCTATAGCAATCAGCCCCAGCATTTT. Its protein product is CAWSVDRSPYSNQPQHF. The gene calls are TRBV30 and TRBJ1-5; 7 nucleotides line up with TRBD1. Germline assignment: CDR1 GTSNPN and CDR2 SVGIG (reference sequence). The V segment lost 0 bases and the J segment 0 bases; nucleotides outside the gene matches: 8. The CDR3 contains 17 residues. The whole variable domain, remainder taken from reference TRBV30 and TRBJ1-5, is SQTIHQWPATLVQPVGSPLSLECTVEGTSNPNLYWYRQAAGRGLQLLFYSVGIGQISSEVPQNLSASRPQDRQFILSSKKLLLSDSGFYLCAWSVDRSPYSNQPQHFGDGTRLSIL.